The 18 T cell receptor beta chains below come from one sample, sequenced in a study of CD8 T cell repertoires and HIV-1 epitope variants. No cognate antigen is known for these TCRs. The table came from immunoSEQ multiplex PCR; TCRdb's copy has only in-frame clones and leaves some out. The repertoire holds fewer than 6,500 clones, with 64% as singletons. The source material was cultured CD8+ T cells derived from PBMCs. Receptors were obtained from a male donor with HIV.

This chain connects TRBV5-1 to TRBJ2-4; D could derive from TRBD1 or TRBD2 (5 bases each). V lost 1 base to trimming and J lost 6 bases, with 14 bases between them. The length of the CDR3 is 15 residues. Germline CDR1 and CDR2: SGHRS and YFSETQ. The CDR3 protein is CASSLSGPEGNIQYF. The CDR3 coding sequence is TGCGCCAGCAGCTTGTCGGGGCCCGAGGGAAACATTCAGTACTTC.

V and J are TRBV5-4 and TRBJ1-6; 7 bases map to TRBD1. Germline V gene data show CDR1 as SGHNT and CDR2 as YYREEE (reference sequence). V was clipped by 0 bases and J by 11 bases; unmatched bases: 5. The CDR3 is 14 residues long. The chain's CDR3 is CASSLGRGLTPLHF. In DNA form, the CDR3 reads TGTGCCAGCAGCTTGGGGAGGGGGCTAACACCCCTCCACTTT.

J is TRBJ2-2 and V is TRBV5-6; D uncertain. Trimming stripped 1 base from V and 1 base from J, with 5 bases between. The CDR3 sequence is 14 residues long. Per germline, CDR1 SGHDT and CDR2 YYEEEE. The CDR3 DNA follows: TGTGCCAGCAGCTTGATTGAGAACACCGGGGAGCTGTTTTTT. This sequence encodes CASSLIENTGELFF.

This clone was observed a single time. The V and J genes are TRBV19 and TRBJ1-1; D ambiguous. V was pared by 7 bases and J by 3 bases, with 15 bases between. This CDR3 comprises 14 residues. Germline lookup yields CDR1 LNHDA and CDR2 SQIVND (reference sequence). This CDR3 is CASTTYERYTEAFF. Written as DNA, the CDR3 is TGTGCCAGTACTACCTACGAGAGGTACACTGAAGCTTTCTTT.

Notes on this clone: An end of the junction differs from the germline gene, which may be a read error. J is TRBJ2-7 and V is TRBV9; D possibly corresponds to TRBD1 (5 bases). Germline CDR1 is SGDLS and CDR2 is YYNGEE. The CDR3 length is 14 residues. For the CDR3, the DNA is TGTGCCAGCACCGTAGGGGTATCCCCCGACGAGCAGTACTTC. This gives the protein CASTVGVSPDEQYF. The full variable domain, rest sourced from reference TRBV9 and TRBJ2-7, is DSGVTQTPKHLITATGQRVTLRCSPRSGDLSVYWYQQSLDQGLQFLIQYYNGEERAKGNILERFSAQQFPDLHSELNLSSLELGDSALYFCASTVGVSPDEQYFGPGTRLTVT.

The V and J genes are TRBV28 and TRBJ2-1; the match to TRBD2 covers 9 bases. CDR1 MDHEN and CDR2 SYDVKM come from the germline V gene. V lost 10 bases, J lost 0 bases, and 7 bases stayed unmatched. This CDR3 spans 15 amino acids. CDR3 residues: CATKREVSSYNEQFF. The CDR3 DNA sequence: TGTGCCACTAAGCGGGAGGTTAGCTCCTACAATGAGCAGTTCTTC.

V and J are TRBV4-2 and TRBJ2-7; TRBD2 matches 10 bases. V trimming: 0 bases; J trimming: 7 bases; junction bases outside the gene matches: 6. The CDR3 consists of 15 residues. Germline V gene data show CDR1 as LGHNA and CDR2 as YNFKEQ. The CDR3 region is CASSQDRLAGWEQYF. In DNA, the CDR3 is TGTGCCAGCAGCCAAGATCGACTAGCGGGTTGGGAGCAGTACTTC.

V is TRBV4-2 and J is TRBJ1-2, with D uncertain. CDR1 and CDR2 (germline): LGHNA, YNFKEQ. With 0 bases removed from V and 3 bases from J, the gap between germline ends came to 17 bases. The CDR3 spans 17 residues. CDR3 coding DNA: TGTGCCAGCAGCCAAGATCAGGAAGTGATTGGGTACTATGGCTACACCTTC. Translation: CASSQDQEVIGYYGYTF.

The chain couples TRBV4-2 to TRBJ1-5, with D perhaps matching TRBD1 (5 bases). The CDR3 covers 15 residues. V lost 3 bases and J 8 bases, leaving 17 bases between the germline ends. Germline values: CDR1 LGHNA, CDR2 YNFKEQ. CDR3 bases: TGTGCCAGCAGCCAGGATCTCGGACAAGGTGAGCCCCAGCATTTT. It is translated as CASSQDLGQGEPQHF.

The J gene is TRBJ1-1, the V gene TRBV27, with TRBD1 matching 7 bases. V dropped 5 bases and J dropped 5; count of bases not matched to a gene: 11. The CDR3 length is 15 residues. Germline values: CDR1 MNHEY, CDR2 SMNVEV (reference sequence). The CDR3 sequence is CASSPPRGRVTEAFF. CDR3 sequence (DNA): TGTGCCAGCAGTCCCCCGAGGGGGCGGGTTACTGAAGCTTTCTTT.

The chain employs TRBV18 and TRBJ2-1, with 15 bases matching TRBD2. The V and J ends lost 2 bases and 6 bases, in that order; junction bases with no gene match: 2. Germline-derived CDR1 and CDR2 are KGHSH and LQKENI. The CDR3 length is 16 residues. CDR3 loop: CASSPEGLAGGNEQFF. In DNA, the CDR3 is TGTGCCAGCTCACCAGAGGGACTAGCGGGGGGCAATGAGCAGTTCTTC.

V gene TRBV4-1 combines with J gene TRBJ2-7; TRBD2 agrees at 12 bases. With V trimmed by 1 base and J by 5 bases, 3 bases remained unmatched. Germline assignment: CDR1 MGHRA and CDR2 YSYEKL. The CDR3 spans 15 residues. For the CDR3, the DNA is TGCGCCAGCAGCCAAGGCGGACTAGCGGGGAACGAGCAGTACTTC. This encodes CASSQGGLAGNEQYF.

Sample share makes this clone medium-sized. CDR3 protein: CASSQGGAGEETQYF. For the CDR3, the DNA is TGTGCCAGCAGCCAAGGCGGAGCGGGGGAAGAGACCCAGTACTTC. The V call is TRBV4-2, the J call TRBJ2-5; 8 bases align to TRBD2. This CDR3 is 15 amino acids long. In germline, CDR1 is LGHNA, CDR2 YNFKEQ. J was trimmed by 3 bases and V by 1 base; bases with no gene match: 4.

The J gene is TRBJ2-3, the V gene TRBV9, with D possibly being TRBD2 (5 bases). With 5 bases removed from V and 3 bases from J, the gap between germline ends came to 10 bases. Germline V lookup: CDR1 SGDLS, CDR2 YYNGEE. The CDR3 covers 13 residues. Here the CDR3 DNA reads TGTGCCAGCAGTAGTACGGGGACAGATACGCAGTATTTT. It translates to CASSSTGTDTQYF.

The gene calls are TRBV19 and TRBJ2-1; D unclear. Germline V gene sequence: CDR1 LNHDA, CDR2 SQIVND (reference sequence). V was clipped by 5 bases and J by 7 bases, with 6 bases between them. The CDR3 is 11 amino acids. CDR3 coding DNA: TGTGCCAGTAGTTTAGGGAATGAGCAGTTCTTC. It specifies CASSLGNEQFF.

DNA for the CDR3: TGTGCCAGCAGTTCTCCTCAATCCGGGGGGTTCTACAATGAGCAGTTCTTC. Its protein is CASSSPQSGGFYNEQFF. This rearrangement joins TRBV27 to TRBJ2-1, with 7 bases matching TRBD2. This CDR3 has 17 residues. V gave up 4 bases and J gave up 3 bases; unmatched junction bases: 12. Looked up from germline, CDR1 is MNHEY and CDR2 is SMNVEV (reference sequence).

This clone has a single count. The rearrangement uses TRBV9 and TRBJ1-5, with D unclear. Trimming stripped 2 bases from V and 0 bases from J, with 9 bases between. CDR3 length equals 15 residues. CDR1 is SGDLS and CDR2 is YYNGEE in the germline V gene. The CDR3 spells CASSVYESSNQPQHF. In nucleotides, the CDR3 is TGTGCCAGCAGCGTCTATGAAAGTAGCAATCAGCCCCAGCATTTT.

The chain combines TRBV19 with TRBJ1-1; unclear D gene. V dropped 5 bases and J dropped 5 bases, with 9 bases sitting between them. CDR1 and CDR2 (germline): LNHDA, SQIVND (reference sequence). There are 12 residues in the CDR3. The CDR3 is CASSWAVTEAFF. CDR3 in DNA: TGTGCCAGTAGTTGGGCAGTTACTGAAGCTTTCTTT.